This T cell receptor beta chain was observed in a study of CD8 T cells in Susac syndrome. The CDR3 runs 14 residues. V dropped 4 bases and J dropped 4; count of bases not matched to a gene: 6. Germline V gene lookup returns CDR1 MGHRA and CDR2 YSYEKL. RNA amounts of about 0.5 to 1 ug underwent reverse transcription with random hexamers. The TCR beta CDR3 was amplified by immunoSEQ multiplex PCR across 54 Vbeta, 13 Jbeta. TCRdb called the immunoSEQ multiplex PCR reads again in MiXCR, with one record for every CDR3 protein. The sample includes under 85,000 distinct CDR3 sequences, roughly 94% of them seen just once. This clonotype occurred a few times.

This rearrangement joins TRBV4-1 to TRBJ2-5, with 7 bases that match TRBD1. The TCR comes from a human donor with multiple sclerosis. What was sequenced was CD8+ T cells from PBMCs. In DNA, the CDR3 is TGCGCCAGCAGCCCCGGGACAGACGTAGAGACCCAGTACTTC. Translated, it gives CASSPGTDVETQYF.